These 27 T cell receptor beta chains came from one sample sequenced in a study of CD8 T cells in Susac syndrome. Reverse transcription of about 0.45 to 1 ug RNA used random hexamers. MiXCR, run by TCRdb on the immunoSEQ multiplex PCR reads, gives a single entry per CDR3 protein. The table records some 200,000 distinct CDR3 sequences, 95% of them present only once. Sequencing input: CD4+ T cells from PBMCs. These receptors all come from a human donor with multiple sclerosis.

This clonotype has only one observation. V and J are TRBV3-1 and TRBJ1-1, with TRBD1 matching 12 bases. Unmatched junction bases numbered 2, after V lost 1 base and J lost 5 bases. The germline gives CDR1 LGHDT, CDR2 YNNKEL (reference sequence). The CDR3 contains 15 residues. The CDR3 sequence is CASSQGDRGRTEAFF. The CDR3 nucleotides read TGTGCCAGCAGCCAAGGGGACAGGGGGCGAACTGAAGCTTTCTTT.

V usage is TRBV2 and J usage is TRBJ2-7; D possibly corresponds to TRBD2 (6 bases). The CDR3 extends over 12 amino acids. V dropped 6 bases and J dropped 6 bases, with 12 bases sitting between them. The V gene's germline CDR1 is SNHLY and CDR2 FYNNEI. For the CDR3, the DNA is TGTGCCAGCAGCGGCAGCGGGCGCGAGCAGTACTTC. It translates to CASSGSGREQYF.

The V call is TRBV20-1, the J call TRBJ1-5; maybe TRBD1 (5 bases). V lost 5 bases, J lost 5 bases, and 13 bases lay in between. The germline V gene has CDR1 DFQATT and CDR2 SNEGSKA (reference sequence). The CDR3 consists of 13 residues. The CDR3 spells CSASAGRDQPQHF. The CDR3, as DNA: TGCAGTGCTTCCGCGGGACGGGATCAGCCCCAGCATTTT.

The J gene is TRBJ2-7, the V gene TRBV18; D is ambiguous. In germline, CDR1 is KGHSH, CDR2 LQKENI. Trimming left V 2 bases short and J 2 bases short, with 10 bases between. The CDR3 runs 14 residues. The CDR3 DNA is TGTGCCAGCTCACCAGGAGAGTCGACCTACGAGCAGTACTTC. This codes for CASSPGESTYEQYF. The variable domain in full, completed from reference TRBV18 and TRBJ2-7, reads NAGVMQNPRHLVRRRGQEARLRCSPMKGHSHVYWYRQLPEEGLKFMVYLQKENIIDESGMPKERFSAEFPKEGPSILRIQQVVRGDSAAYFCASSPGESTYEQYFGPGTRLTVT.

This clonotype was seen just once. CDR3 nucleotide sequence: TGTGCCAGCATGAGAGGGACTAACACCGGGGAGCTGTTTTTT. Translating it yields CASMRGTNTGELFF. The V call is TRBV2, the J call TRBJ2-2; a possible D gene is TRBD2 (6 bases). The length of the CDR3 is 14 residues. Germline lookup yields CDR1 SNHLY and CDR2 FYNNEI. The germline V and J ends were trimmed by 7 bases and 2 bases, with 11 bases remaining between them.

The gene calls are TRBV12-3 or TRBV12-4 and TRBJ2-5; TRBD1 agrees at 7 bases. The CDR3 is 14 residues long. Trimming took 5 bases from V and 3 from J; bases not matched to a gene: 6. CDR3 protein: CASSLSTGEETQYF. CDR3 nucleotide sequence: TGTGCCAGCAGTCTTTCCACAGGGGAAGAGACCCAGTACTTC.

This sequence joins TRBV23-1 and TRBJ2-6; 10 bases are a match to TRBD1. TRBV23-1 is an open reading frame, and its role is uncertain. The V and J ends lost 2 bases and 4 bases, in that order; junction bases with no gene match: 14. This CDR3 region has 20 residues. The CDR3: CASSQPTLRDRGTGANVLTF. The DNA of the CDR3 is TGCGCCAGCAGTCAACCGACACTCCGGGACAGGGGAACCGGGGCCAACGTCCTGACTTTC.

This chain connects TRBV7-9 to TRBJ2-7; D may be TRBD2 (6 bases). Germline V gene data show CDR1 as SEHNR and CDR2 as FQNEAQ (reference sequence). The ends were cut back, 2 bases at V and 8 bases at J, with 13 bases in the middle. The CDR3 loop spans 13 amino acids. The DNA for the CDR3 is TGTGCCAGCAGCTTATCCCCGGAGGGCCAGCAGTACTTC. Its translation is CASSLSPEGQQYF.

J is TRBJ2-3 and V is TRBV11-3, with D perhaps TRBD1 (5 bases). The germline V and J ends were trimmed by 3 bases and 0 bases, with 10 bases remaining between them. CDR3 length: 15 residues. The V gene's germline CDR1 is SGHNT and CDR2 YENEEA. CDR3 DNA: TGTGCCAGCAGCTTCAGGGATGCTAGCACAGATACGCAGTATTTT. Amino acids: CASSFRDASTDTQYF.

The chain is built from TRBV15 and TRBJ2-4; maybe TRBD1 (7 bases). This CDR3 has 17 amino acids. Trimming stripped 0 bases from V and 6 bases from J, with 18 bases between. Germline V CDR1 and CDR2: LNHNV, YYDKDF (reference sequence). The CDR3: CATSRDLVQGGGNIQYF. CDR3 nucleotide sequence: TGTGCCACCAGCAGAGATCTGGTTCAGGGGGGAGGAAACATTCAGTACTTC.

V usage is TRBV2 and J usage is TRBJ2-6; no reliable D call. CDR1 is SNHLY and CDR2 is FYNNEI in the germline V gene. This CDR3 region has 15 residues. V lost 4 bases and J lost 1, with 8 bases in between. CDR3 protein: CASSVALSGANVLTF. The CDR3 DNA is TGTGCCAGCAGTGTAGCCCTATCTGGGGCCAACGTCCTGACTTTC.

V is TRBV7-8 and J is TRBJ2-1; no definite D call. Germline assignment: CDR1 SGHVS and CDR2 FQNEAQ. V was clipped by 5 bases and J by 7 bases, with 6 bases between them. The length of the CDR3 is 11 residues. This chain's CDR3 is CASSIKNEQFF. The CDR3 DNA sequence: TGTGCCAGCAGCATTAAGAATGAGCAGTTCTTC.

The chain uses TRBV9 and TRBJ1-5; D gene uncertain. The germline V gene encodes CDR1 SGDLS and CDR2 YYNGEE. Trimming pared 3 bases from V and 6 bases from J, leaving 10 bases between. The CDR3 sequence is 13 residues long. The CDR3 loop reads CASSGWSGQPQHF. The CDR3 nucleotides are TGTGCCAGCAGCGGGTGGTCGGGTCAGCCCCAGCATTTT. Supplemented by reference TRBV9 and TRBJ1-5, the full variable domain reads DSGVTQTPKHLITATGQRVTLRCSPRSGDLSVYWYQQSLDQGLQFLIQYYNGEERAKGNILERFSAQQFPDLHSELNLSSLELGDSALYFCASSGWSGQPQHFGDGTRLSIL.

The chain employs TRBV6-1 and TRBJ1-5, with D unresolved. This CDR3 contains 11 residues. Trimming left V 4 bases short and J 9 bases short, with 7 bases between. Per the germline V gene, CDR1 is MNHNS and CDR2 is SASEGT. The CDR3 loop is CASSGPWPQHF. The CDR3 nucleotides read TGTGCCAGCAGTGGCCCATGGCCCCAGCATTTT.

V usage is TRBV28 and J usage is TRBJ2-1; 9 bases line up with TRBD2. The junction had 10 bases not matched to a gene; V was cut back by 3 bases and J by 7 bases. The length of the CDR3 is 16 residues. Germline V lookup: CDR1 MDHEN, CDR2 SYDVKM. Here the CDR3 DNA reads TGTGCCAGCAGTTTGCGCGGGAGGGCCTGGTTGAATGAGCAGTTCTTC. Protein sequence: CASSLRGRAWLNEQFF.

This clonotype was counted a single time. V is TRBV20-1 and J is TRBJ2-7; 10 bases agree with TRBD2. The CDR3 consists of 13 residues. V was clipped by 4 bases and J by 6 bases; unmatched bases: 6. Looked up from germline, CDR1 is DFQATT and CDR2 is SNEGSKA (reference sequence). The CDR3 region is CSANSGGAVEQYF. The CDR3 DNA follows: TGCAGTGCTAACAGCGGGGGGGCCGTCGAGCAGTACTTC.

V is TRBV20-1 and J is TRBJ2-5, with a possible D match to TRBD2 (5 bases). V lost 2 bases and J 1 base, leaving 14 bases between the germline ends. Germline-derived CDR1 and CDR2 are DFQATT and SNEGSKA (reference sequence). This CDR3 comprises 15 residues. CDR3 residues: CSARPPSGFQETQYF. CDR3 nucleotides: TGCAGTGCTAGACCACCCAGCGGATTCCAAGAGACCCAGTACTTC.

The chain has TRBV2 and TRBJ2-4; D might be TRBD1 (6 bases). The CDR3 sequence is 15 residues long. Germline values: CDR1 SNHLY, CDR2 FYNNEI. Trimming shortened V by 1 base and J by 7 bases, and 14 bases separated the two germline ends. CDR3 sequence: CASSEGLQGRNIQYF. The CDR3 DNA reads as TGTGCCAGCAGTGAAGGACTACAGGGAAGGAACATTCAGTACTTC.

The CDR3 reads CASSGTFGELFF. CDR3 coding DNA: TGCGCCAGCAGCGGAACCTTCGGGGAGCTGTTTTTT. The chain recombines TRBV5-1 with TRBJ2-2; D uncertain. The V and J ends lost 4 bases and 7 bases respectively, with 8 bases between them. This CDR3 has 12 residues. The germline V gene encodes CDR1 SGHRS and CDR2 YFSETQ.

This rearrangement joins TRBV6-5 to TRBJ2-1; the match to TRBD2 covers 9 bases. Germline V gene lookup returns CDR1 MNHEY and CDR2 SVGAGI. This CDR3 comprises 17 residues. Trimming took 0 bases from V and 5 from J; bases not matched to a gene: 8. CDR3 loop: CASSYSNRLAGNNEQFF. CDR3 sequence (DNA): TGTGCCAGCAGTTACTCGAATCGCCTAGCGGGGAACAATGAGCAGTTCTTC.

V and J are TRBV28 and TRBJ2-3; TRBD2 aligns across 8 bases. The CDR3 spans 14 residues. Germline CDR1 reads MDHEN; CDR2 reads SYDVKM. V shed 6 bases and J 6 bases; nucleotides not matched to a gene: 8. The CDR3: CASSYPRGGDTQYF. The CDR3 nucleotides are TGTGCCAGCAGCTACCCACGGGGGGGGGATACGCAGTATTTT.

The rearrangement joins TRBV2 to TRBJ2-1, with 7 bases aligning to TRBD1. CDR1 and CDR2 (germline): SNHLY, FYNNEI. Trimming removed 4 bases from V and 8 bases from J; junction bases left unmatched: 2. This CDR3 contains 12 residues. Written as DNA, the CDR3 is TGTGCCAGCAGTGGACAGGGCTATGAGCAGTTCTTC. Its translation: CASSGQGYEQFF.

The sample holds one count of this clonotype. The chain employs TRBV3-1 and TRBJ2-3, with 7 bases lining up with TRBD2. This CDR3 contains 16 residues. J lost 0 bases, V lost 1 base, and 4 bases had no gene match. The germline V gene has CDR1 LGHDT and CDR2 YNNKEL (reference sequence). The CDR3 nucleotides are TGTGCCAGCAGCCAAGCCCTAGCGGAAAGCACAGATACGCAGTATTTT. Encoded protein: CASSQALAESTDTQYF.

The V gene is TRBV20-1, the J gene TRBJ2-1, with 9 bases identical to TRBD2. The CDR3 totals 18 residues. In germline, CDR1 is DFQATT, CDR2 SNEGSKA (reference sequence). Trimming removed 0 bases from V and 9 bases from J; junction bases left unmatched: 18. The CDR3 here is CSARDFASSGITHGEQFF. In nucleotides, the CDR3 is TGCAGTGCTAGAGATTTCGCGTCTAGCGGGATTACTCACGGTGAGCAGTTCTTC.

The chain uses TRBV20-1 and TRBJ1-1; D remains ambiguous. The germline V and J ends were trimmed by 0 bases and 10 bases, with 15 bases remaining between them. Germline V lookup: CDR1 DFQATT, CDR2 SNEGSKA (reference sequence). The CDR3 consists of 13 residues. The CDR3 region is CSARDLSEIVAFF. The DNA for the CDR3 is TGCAGTGCTAGAGATTTATCAGAAATCGTAGCTTTCTTT.

This clonotype was seen a few times. The junction departs from the called germline gene at one end, perhaps through a read error. The chain links TRBV5-1 to TRBJ2-7, with 7 bases lining up with TRBD1. Germline values: CDR1 SGHRS, CDR2 YFSETQ. This CDR3 spans 14 amino acids. CDR3 sequence reads: CASSRDRVAYEQYF. In DNA, the CDR3 is TGTGCCAGCAGTCGCGACAGGGTGGCATACGAGCAGTACTTC.

The chain recombines TRBV18 with TRBJ2-3; TRBD1 aligns across 10 bases. This CDR3 contains 16 residues. V was clipped by 3 bases and J by 6 bases; unmatched bases: 9. CDR1 is KGHSH and CDR2 is LQKENI in the germline V gene. The CDR3 sequence: CASSPLGQGSADTQYF. The CDR3 DNA reads as TGTGCCAGCTCACCCCTGGGACAGGGGAGTGCGGATACGCAGTATTTT.